The rows below give T cell receptor beta chains drawn from one sample of a study of blood T cell repertoires in COVID-19. The protocol was immunoSEQ multiplex PCR, while the TCRdb copy is restricted to in-frame clones and leaves out a portion. The table has some 150,000 clones, roughly three quarters seen once. Sample: peripheral blood. The origin of the receptors is a man aged 50 or older with active or convalescent COVID-19. Both conserved end residues are part of each CDR3. A D gene is named only where the DNA matches it firmly. Size is stated for part of the rows, as once, few or many counts, or as a class when the clone is expanded.

clone_size: NA; d_call: NA; j_call: TRBJ2-5; v_call: TRBV3-1/TRBV3-2; cdr3_nt: TGTGCCAGCAGCCAAGAGTCACAAACAGAGACCCAGTACTTC; cdr3_aa: CASSQESQTETQYF
clone_size: once; d_call: TRBD2; j_call: TRBJ2-7; v_call: TRBV6-6; cdr3_nt: TGTGCCAGCAGTCCCAGGGCTAGGCTAGCGGGAGGCGAGCAGTACTTC; cdr3_aa: CASSPRARLAGGEQYF
clone_size: NA; d_call: TRBD2; j_call: TRBJ2-7; v_call: TRBV29-1; cdr3_nt: TGCAGCGTTGAAAGGACTAGCGGGAACTCCTACGAGCAGTACTTC; cdr3_aa: CSVERTSGNSYEQYF
clone_size: NA; d_call: TRBD1; j_call: TRBJ2-3; v_call: TRBV6-5; cdr3_nt: TGTGCCAGCAGAACAATGACAGGGGGCACAGATACGCAGTATTTT; cdr3_aa: CASRTMTGGTDTQYF
clone_size: NA; d_call: NA; j_call: TRBJ1-3; v_call: TRBV18; cdr3_nt: TGTGCCAGCTCACCACGCGGGGGATACAGCTCTGGAAACACCATATATTTT; cdr3_aa: CASSPRGGYSSGNTIYF
clone_size: NA; d_call: TRBD2; j_call: TRBJ2-1; v_call: TRBV6-4; cdr3_nt: TGTGCCAGCAGCCGGAGGACTAGCGGAACCTACAATGAGCAGTTCTTC; cdr3_aa: CASSRRTSGTYNEQFF
clone_size: NA; d_call: NA; j_call: TRBJ1-6; v_call: TRBV28; cdr3_nt: TGTGCCAGCAGTTCTCAAGGGGTAGGGCGTAGTTCACCCCTCCACTTT; cdr3_aa: CASSSQGVGRSSPLHF
clone_size: NA; d_call: TRBD2; j_call: TRBJ2-1; v_call: TRBV2; cdr3_nt: TGTGCCAGCAGTGAGGGACTAGCGGTATTTTACAATGAGCAGTTCTTC; cdr3_aa: CASSEGLAVFYNEQFF
clone_size: NA; d_call: TRBD1; j_call: TRBJ1-6; v_call: TRBV5-4; cdr3_nt: TGTGCCAGCAGCCCCGACAGGGGGAATTCACCCCTCCACTTT; cdr3_aa: CASSPDRGNSPLHF
clone_size: few; d_call: TRBD1; j_call: TRBJ1-5; v_call: TRBV7-9; cdr3_nt: TGTGCCAGCAGCTTAGATCCCGGGGGACAGTACGGCCAGCCCCAGCATTTT; cdr3_aa: CASSLDPGGQYGQPQHF
clone_size: NA; d_call: NA; j_call: TRBJ1-4; v_call: TRBV5-6; cdr3_nt: TGTGCCAGCAGCTTTGGGCCCAGGGGATTTGAAAAACTGTTTTTT; cdr3_aa: CASSFGPRGFEKLFF
clone_size: NA; d_call: NA; j_call: TRBJ1-1; v_call: TRBV10-3; cdr3_nt: TGTGCCGCCGGCCGGGGCACTGAAGCTTTCTTT; cdr3_aa: CAAGRGTEAFF
clone_size: NA; d_call: TRBD1; j_call: TRBJ2-3; v_call: TRBV4-2; cdr3_nt: TGTGCCAGCAGCCAAGACCTACAGGGGATGAGTGCAGATACGCAGTATTTT; cdr3_aa: CASSQDLQGMSADTQYF
clone_size: NA; d_call: TRBD2; j_call: TRBJ2-1; v_call: TRBV2; cdr3_nt: TGTGCCAGCCTGGGACTAGCGGGAGGGGGGGAGCAGTTCTTC; cdr3_aa: CASLGLAGGGEQFF
clone_size: once; d_call: TRBD2; j_call: TRBJ2-1; v_call: TRBV2; cdr3_nt: TGTGCCAGCACCGGCGAAGGGAGGGTCAATGAGCAGTTCTTC; cdr3_aa: CASTGEGRVNEQFF
clone_size: few; d_call: NA; j_call: TRBJ2-1; v_call: TRBV2; cdr3_nt: TGTGCCAGCAGCGCGGAGGGGCCTTACAATGAGCAGTTCTTC; cdr3_aa: CASSAEGPYNEQFF
clone_size: NA; d_call: NA; j_call: TRBJ1-6; v_call: TRBV4-2; cdr3_nt: TGTGCCAGCAGCCAAGACGACGCGGTCGGGGCACCCCTCCACTTT; cdr3_aa: CASSQDDAVGAPLHF
clone_size: few; d_call: NA; j_call: TRBJ2-6; v_call: TRBV7-6; cdr3_nt: TGTGCCAGCAGCTTAGTGGGCGGGAAATCTGGGGCCAACGTCCTGACTTTC; cdr3_aa: CASSLVGGKSGANVLTF
clone_size: NA; d_call: NA; j_call: TRBJ1-1; v_call: TRBV6-5; cdr3_nt: TGTGCCAGCAGCGCTCAGGGGTTTGAAGCTTTCTTT; cdr3_aa: CASSAQGFEAFF
clone_size: NA; d_call: TRBD1; j_call: TRBJ1-5; v_call: TRBV7-3; cdr3_nt: TGTGCCAGCAGCTTAGCGGGACAGGGGACCCAGCATTTT; cdr3_aa: CASSLAGQGTQHF
clone_size: NA; d_call: NA; j_call: TRBJ1-1; v_call: TRBV19; cdr3_nt: TGTGCCAGTAGTATAACCGGGAACACTGAAGCTTTCTTT; cdr3_aa: CASSITGNTEAFF
clone_size: NA; d_call: NA; j_call: TRBJ1-5; v_call: TRBV4-1; cdr3_nt: TGCGCCAGCAGCCAAGCGGGGTTAGGTAGCAATCAGCCCCAGCATTTT; cdr3_aa: CASSQAGLGSNQPQHF
clone_size: NA; d_call: TRBD2; j_call: TRBJ2-2; v_call: TRBV28; cdr3_nt: TGTGCCAGCAGCAGAGGACTAGCGGGAGCCGGGGAGCTGTTTTTT; cdr3_aa: CASSRGLAGAGELFF
clone_size: once; d_call: NA; j_call: TRBJ2-2; v_call: TRBV29-1; cdr3_nt: TGCAGCGTTGGAGTCAGGACGAACACCGGGGAGCTGTTTTTT; cdr3_aa: CSVGVRTNTGELFF
clone_size: NA; d_call: NA; j_call: TRBJ2-2; v_call: TRBV16; cdr3_nt: TGTGCCAGCAGCCAATCGAACAGGGCGGGCACCGGGGAGCTGTTTTTT; cdr3_aa: CASSQSNRAGTGELFF
clone_size: NA; d_call: TRBD2; j_call: TRBJ2-3; v_call: TRBV3-1/TRBV3-2; cdr3_nt: TGTGCCAGCGGCGGGAGGGGCTCAGGCACAGATACGCAGTATTTT; cdr3_aa: CASGGRGSGTDTQYF
clone_size: NA; d_call: NA; j_call: TRBJ2-1; v_call: TRBV5-4; cdr3_nt: TGTGCCAGCAGCTTGGTGGGTGGGAGCCCTTCCAATGAGCAGTTCTTC; cdr3_aa: CASSLVGGSPSNEQFF
clone_size: NA; d_call: TRBD2; j_call: TRBJ2-5; v_call: TRBV6-5; cdr3_nt: TGTGCCAGCAGAGGGACTAGCGGGAGCCAGACCCAGTACTTC; cdr3_aa: CASRGTSGSQTQYF
clone_size: many; d_call: NA; j_call: TRBJ1-1; v_call: TRBV6-5; cdr3_nt: TGTGCCAGCAGTTACTATGCGGGGGCCGGAACTGAAGCTTTCTTT; cdr3_aa: CASSYYAGAGTEAFF
clone_size: NA; d_call: TRBD2; j_call: TRBJ2-1; v_call: TRBV7-8; cdr3_nt: TGTGCCAGCAGCCCAGTAGACAGCGGGAGGCTCGATGAGCAGTTCTTC; cdr3_aa: CASSPVDSGRLDEQFF
clone_size: NA; d_call: NA; j_call: TRBJ2-2; v_call: TRBV11-3; cdr3_nt: TGTGCCAGCAGCTTAGGCCTAGCAGACACCGGGGAGCTGTTTTTT; cdr3_aa: CASSLGLADTGELFF
clone_size: NA; d_call: NA; j_call: TRBJ1-6; v_call: TRBV28; cdr3_nt: TGTGCCAGCAGTTTAGAACAGGGTGGCTCACCCCTCCACTTT; cdr3_aa: CASSLEQGGSPLHF
clone_size: few; d_call: NA; j_call: TRBJ2-7; v_call: TRBV2; cdr3_nt: TGTGCCAGCAGTGTGCGGTTTCAGTACTTC; cdr3_aa: CASSVRFQYF
clone_size: once; d_call: NA; j_call: TRBJ2-1; v_call: TRBV7-6; cdr3_nt: TGTGCCAGCAGCAGCCCACTACTCGGACTTTCCTACAATGAGCAGTTCTTC; cdr3_aa: CASSSPLLGLSYNEQFF
clone_size: NA; d_call: TRBD2; j_call: TRBJ2-5; v_call: TRBV19; cdr3_nt: TGTGCCAGTAGTGGGGACGGGAGGGACCGGGACCAAGAGACCCAGTACTTC; cdr3_aa: CASSGDGRDRDQETQYF
clone_size: NA; d_call: TRBD2; j_call: TRBJ2-5; v_call: TRBV4-2; cdr3_nt: TGTGCCAGCAGCCAAGGCGCCCTAGCGGGAGCTCAAGAGACCCAGTACTTC; cdr3_aa: CASSQGALAGAQETQYF
clone_size: NA; d_call: NA; j_call: TRBJ2-1; v_call: TRBV9; cdr3_nt: TGTGCCAGCAGCGTAGACGAGTTTGAGCAGTTCTTC; cdr3_aa: CASSVDEFEQFF
clone_size: NA; d_call: NA; j_call: TRBJ1-2; v_call: TRBV5-6; cdr3_nt: TGTGCCAGCAGCTTGGGGTTTCAGGCCTTGGGAGCTGGCTACACCTTC; cdr3_aa: CASSLGFQALGAGYTF
clone_size: NA; d_call: NA; j_call: TRBJ2-3; v_call: TRBV28; cdr3_nt: TGTGCCAGCAGTTTAATTGCGGAGATAACAGATACGCAGTATTTT; cdr3_aa: CASSLIAEITDTQYF
clone_size: NA; d_call: NA; j_call: TRBJ1-2; v_call: TRBV6-5; cdr3_nt: TGTGCCAGCAGATATTATCGGTATGGCTACACCTTC; cdr3_aa: CASRYYRYGYTF
clone_size: NA; d_call: TRBD1; j_call: TRBJ2-7; v_call: TRBV27; cdr3_nt: TGTGCCAGCAGTTTATCCCCCCGGACAGGGGGATCCTACGAGCAGTACTTC; cdr3_aa: CASSLSPRTGGSYEQYF
clone_size: NA; d_call: TRBD1; j_call: TRBJ1-5; v_call: TRBV2; cdr3_nt: TGTGCCAGCAGAGGGTTGACAGGGTATCAGCCCCAGCATTTT; cdr3_aa: CASRGLTGYQPQHF
clone_size: NA; d_call: NA; j_call: TRBJ2-6; v_call: TRBV3-1/TRBV3-2; cdr3_nt: TGTGCCAGCAGTCCGGACTACTCTGGGGCCAACGTCCTGACTTTC; cdr3_aa: CASSPDYSGANVLTF
clone_size: NA; d_call: NA; j_call: TRBJ1-4; v_call: TRBV10-3; cdr3_nt: TGTGCCATCAGTGATCCCGCAACTAATGAAAAACTGTTTTTT; cdr3_aa: CAISDPATNEKLFF
clone_size: NA; d_call: TRBD1; j_call: TRBJ1-6; v_call: TRBV5-4; cdr3_nt: TGTGCCAGCAGCTTAAGGGACAGGGGGGAATCACCCCTCCACTTT; cdr3_aa: CASSLRDRGESPLHF
clone_size: NA; d_call: TRBD2; j_call: TRBJ2-7; v_call: TRBV7-3; cdr3_nt: TGTGCCAGCAGCTCATCGGGACTAGCGGGGTACGAGCAGTACTTC; cdr3_aa: CASSSSGLAGYEQYF
clone_size: many; d_call: NA; j_call: TRBJ2-1; v_call: TRBV7-2; cdr3_nt: TGTGCCAGCAGCTTTAGGAGTCCGAGCTCCTACAATGAGCAGTTCTTC; cdr3_aa: CASSFRSPSSYNEQFF
clone_size: once; d_call: NA; j_call: TRBJ1-1; v_call: TRBV9; cdr3_nt: TGTGCCAGCAGCCCTTCGGGGACTGAAGCTTTCTTT; cdr3_aa: CASSPSGTEAFF
clone_size: NA; d_call: NA; j_call: TRBJ2-3; v_call: TRBV28; cdr3_nt: TGTGCCAGCAGTTGGCAGGTCGGCGGGGTCACAGATACGCAGTATTTT; cdr3_aa: CASSWQVGGVTDTQYF
clone_size: NA; d_call: NA; j_call: TRBJ2-7; v_call: TRBV28; cdr3_nt: TGTGCCAGCAGTTTGAAAGGAGGGCCCTACGAGCAGTACTTC; cdr3_aa: CASSLKGGPYEQYF
clone_size: NA; d_call: NA; j_call: TRBJ1-1; v_call: TRBV15; cdr3_nt: TGTGCCACCAGCAGAGGGGGACTTGAAGCTTTCTTT; cdr3_aa: CATSRGGLEAFF
clone_size: NA; d_call: NA; j_call: TRBJ2-4; v_call: TRBV30; cdr3_nt: TGTGCCTGGAGTGTACTCAGGGCCAAAAACATTCAGTACTTC; cdr3_aa: CAWSVLRAKNIQYF
clone_size: once; d_call: NA; j_call: TRBJ2-7; v_call: TRBV15; cdr3_nt: TGTGCCACCAGCAGAGGTCCGCAGGGGGGCAACGAGCAGTACTTC; cdr3_aa: CATSRGPQGGNEQYF
clone_size: NA; d_call: TRBD2; j_call: TRBJ2-1; v_call: TRBV2; cdr3_nt: TGTGCCAGCAAAACGGGGGGTTACAATGAGCAGTTCTTC; cdr3_aa: CASKTGGYNEQFF
clone_size: NA; d_call: TRBD1; j_call: TRBJ1-6; v_call: TRBV28; cdr3_nt: TGTGCCAGCCTGACAGGGAGTAGATCACCCCTCCACTTT; cdr3_aa: CASLTGSRSPLHF
clone_size: NA; d_call: TRBD1; j_call: TRBJ1-4; v_call: TRBV7-2; cdr3_nt: TGTGCCAGCAGCACAAGACAGGGGGGGCATGAAAAACTGTTTTTT; cdr3_aa: CASSTRQGGHEKLFF
clone_size: NA; d_call: NA; j_call: TRBJ2-3; v_call: TRBV7-2; cdr3_nt: TGTGCCAGCAGCATCCCACCCCTCAGTAGCACAGATACGCAGTATTTT; cdr3_aa: CASSIPPLSSTDTQYF